This T cell receptor beta chain emerged from a study of CD8+ T cells in alopecia areata. Researchers took lesional scalp punch biopsies and peripheral blood from people who were alopecia areata patients. This CDR3 spans 13 amino acids. Germline V CDR1 and CDR2: SQVTM, ANQGSEA. Unmatched junction bases numbered 2, after V lost 4 bases and J lost 4 bases. Study results and caveats: Normal scalp had lower clonality than lesional scalp, with alopecia totalis/universalis lesions showing this most strongly.

Sequencing relied on a cDNA template that was reverse transcribed from extracted RNA. Produced via immunoSEQ multiplex PCR; TCRdb's table is partial and in-frame only. Of about 98,000 clones in the sample, under 45% were seen once. Details on this clone: What it binds is not known. Distinct nucleotide sequences in the sample also encode this CDR3.

This TCR derives from a human donor with alopecia areata. Sequenced material: CD4+ T cells sorted from blood. J is TRBJ2-1 and V is TRBV29-1, with 9 bases aligning to TRBD1. In DNA form, the CDR3 reads TGCAGCGTTGGGACAGGGGCTTACAATGAGCAGTTCTTC. This encodes CSVGTGAYNEQFF.